The 7 T cell receptor beta chains below all came from one sample that was sequenced in a study of T-cell reconstitution after alpha-beta-depleted transplantation in children. The library targeted TCRbeta and was prepared with unique molecular identifiers. TCRdb reprocessed the PCR reads with MiXCR, giving one entry per CDR3 protein. Of approximately 79,000 distinct CDR3 sequences detected, 15% to 20% appear once; the ten largest clones hold approximately 51%. Sequenced here: PBMCs, mostly from graft donor cells, sampled 360 days after TCRalphabeta/CD19-depleted stem cell transplant. The source is a male patient between 2 and 15 years old who had a stem cell transplant for acute lymphoblastic leukemia, so the T cells may come from the graft donor.

This clonotype was detected a few times. J is TRBJ2-7 and V is TRBV20-1; D not resolved. This CDR3 comprises 12 residues. Trimming shortened V by 3 bases and J by 3 bases, and 9 bases separated the two germline ends. Germline assignment: CDR1 DFQATT and CDR2 SNEGSKA (reference sequence). The CDR3 sequence: CSASKMDYEQYF. The DNA for the CDR3 is TGCAGTGCTAGTAAAATGGACTACGAGCAGTACTTC.

This clonotype was counted at least ten times. This rearrangement joins TRBV6-1 to TRBJ2-7; 7 nucleotides match TRBD1. The CDR3 length is 15 residues. Germline V gives CDR1 MNHNS, CDR2 SASEGT. V lost 7 bases to trimming and J lost 2 bases; unmatched junction nucleotides: 11. The CDR3 sequence is CASTYPGQAPYEQYF. For the CDR3, the DNA is TGTGCCAGCACCTACCCTGGACAGGCCCCCTACGAGCAGTACTTC.

This clonotype was recorded a few times. The chain couples TRBV7-8 to TRBJ1-5; D is undetermined. CDR3 length: 13 residues. V was shortened by 1 base and J by 4 bases, with 5 bases between the two germline ends. CDR1 and CDR2 (germline): SGHVS, FQNEAQ. CDR3 DNA sequence: TGTGCCAGCAGCTTAGTCCGAAATCAGCCCCAGCATTTT. It codes for CASSLVRNQPQHF.

This sequence joins TRBV20-1 and TRBJ2-1, with D maybe TRBD2 (5 bases). V lost 4 bases and J 0 bases, leaving 7 bases between the germline ends. The germline V gene encodes CDR1 DFQATT and CDR2 SNEGSKA (reference sequence). CDR3 length: 13 amino acids. The chain's CDR3 is CSAKADSYNEQFF. The CDR3, as DNA: TGCAGTGCTAAAGCGGACTCCTACAATGAGCAGTTCTTC.

This clonotype has more than one count but fewer than ten. CDR3 bases: TGTGCCAGCACCTCTAGCGGGAGGGCGAACACCGGGGAGCTGTTTTTT. Protein: CASTSSGRANTGELFF. The chain carries TRBV6-2 or TRBV6-3 and TRBJ2-2; 12 bases fit TRBD2. V dropped 7 bases and J dropped 0; count of bases not matched to a gene: 3. The germline V gene has CDR1 MNHEY and CDR2 SVGEGT. This CDR3 is 16 amino acids long.

The sample holds a few counts of this clonotype. The chain employs TRBV5-1 and TRBJ2-1; 10 nucleotides line up with TRBD2. Germline V CDR1 and CDR2: SGHRS, YFSETQ. The CDR3 has 16 amino acids. J gave up 0 bases and V 3 bases, and 3 bases lay outside the gene matches. CDR3 in amino acids: CASSSGLAASYNEQFF. In nucleotides, the CDR3 is TGCGCCAGCAGCTCCGGACTAGCGGCCTCCTACAATGAGCAGTTCTTC.

A few counts support this clonotype. The rearrangement joins TRBV5-1 to TRBJ2-2, with D perhaps TRBD1 (6 bases). The CDR3 sequence is 14 residues long. Looked up from germline, CDR1 is SGHRS and CDR2 is YFSETQ. V shed 5 bases and J shed 3 bases, with 11 bases lying between them. CDR3 coding DNA: TGCGCCAGCAGTCAGACAGGATACACCGGGGAGCTGTTTTTT. Protein product: CASSQTGYTGELFF. The variable domain in full, completed from reference TRBV5-1 and TRBJ2-2, reads KAGVTQTPRYLIKTRGQQVTLSCSPISGHRSVSWYQQTPGQGLQFLFEYFSETQRNKGNFPGRFSGRQFSNSRSEMNVSTLELGDSALYLCASSQTGYTGELFFGEGSRLTVL.